Listed below are T cell receptor beta chains from one sample, sequenced in a study of shared clonotypes between healthy human individuals. The protocol was immunoSEQ multiplex PCR, while the TCRdb copy is restricted to in-frame clones and leaves out a portion. The top ten clones hold approximately 0.11% of a sample with hundreds of thousands of clones, roughly 96% of them seen once. The sequencing sample was made of naive CD8+ T cells sorted from blood. The receptors originated from a woman aged 30 to 39 in good health. Each CDR3 is given with its conserved first and last residue. A D gene is named only where the DNA matches it firmly. Size tells how often a clone was seen (once, few, many) or the class of an expanded clone, and some rows leave it out.

>TRBV27|TRBD2|NA|TRBJ2-1
TGTGCCAGCAGTCCCCCCGGGCTAGCGGGAGTCTACAATGAGCAGTTCTTC
CASSPPGLAGVYNEQFF
>TRBV27|NA|NA|TRBJ2-2
TGTGCCAGCAGTTTATCGAGCACCGGGGAGCTGTTTTTT
CASSLSSTGELFF
>TRBV5-1|NA|NA|TRBJ2-2
TGCGCCAGCAGCTTGTGGGATGCGGGCGGGGAGCTGTTTTTT
CASSLWDAGGELFF
>TRBV19|NA|NA|TRBJ1-5
TGTGCCAGTACCCCCGGGGTGGGGGTCCATCAGCCCCAGCATTTT
CASTPGVGVHQPQHF
>TRBV19|NA|once|TRBJ1-5
TGTGCCAGTGCCGCCACTGGCAGAATCAATCAGCCCCAGCATTTT
CASAATGRINQPQHF
>TRBV29-1|NA|NA|TRBJ2-7
TGCAGCGTTAGGACGGATACCTACGAGCAGTACTTC
CSVRTDTYEQYF
>TRBV6-1|NA|NA|TRBJ1-1
TGTGCCAGCAGCCAAATGGGGGTGAACACTGAAGCTTTCTTT
CASSQMGVNTEAFF
>TRBV6-5|NA|NA|TRBJ2-7
TGTGCCAGCAGAACAGGGATTGGGTCCTACGAGCAGTACTTC
CASRTGIGSYEQYF
>TRBV27|NA|NA|TRBJ2-5
TGTGCCAGCAGTTTAATCCCTTCCGGGGAGACCCAGTACTTC
CASSLIPSGETQYF
>TRBV19|TRBD1|NA|TRBJ2-5
TGTGCCAGTAGCGGAAACAGGGGGCTGAGAGAGACCCAGTACTTC
CASSGNRGLRETQYF
>TRBV29-1|TRBD1|NA|TRBJ1-2
TGCAGCGTTGAAGATCAGGTGGTTGGGACAGGGGGCAGCGTTTTGGGCTATGGCTACACCTTC
CSVEDQVVGTGGSVLGYGYTF
>TRBV15|NA|NA|TRBJ1-1
TGTGCCACCAGCCTACACACGGAGAACACTGAAGCTTTCTTT
CATSLHTENTEAFF
>TRBV5-1|NA|NA|TRBJ2-7
TGCGCCAGCAGTTTCTCAGGTAGTATCGAGCAGTACTTC
CASSFSGSIEQYF
>TRBV7-2|NA|NA|TRBJ2-2
TGTGCCAGCAGCTCATGGATGGGGAAGAACACCGGGGAGCTGTTTTTT
CASSSWMGKNTGELFF
>TRBV28|TRBD2|NA|TRBJ2-7
TGTGCCAGCAGTCCATCTAGCGGGAGCGCCTACGAGCAGTACTTC
CASSPSSGSAYEQYF
>TRBV28|NA|NA|TRBJ2-7
TGTGCCAGCAGTTTATCGCTTTACGAGCAGTACTTC
CASSLSLYEQYF
>TRBV5-6|TRBD1|NA|TRBJ2-7
TGTGCCAGCAGCGACACGGCCGGGACAGGGTTCTACGAGCAGTACTTC
CASSDTAGTGFYEQYF
>TRBV7-9|NA|NA|TRBJ1-1
TGTGCCAGCAGCCGGGGGGTTGCAGAAGCTTTCTTT
CASSRGVAEAFF
>TRBV28|NA|NA|TRBJ2-1
TGTGCCAGCAGTTTTACCGTTGGGCGGTACAATGAGCAGTTCTTC
CASSFTVGRYNEQFF
>TRBV27|NA|NA|TRBJ2-2
TGTGCCAGCACAGGGACCGGGGAGCTGTTTTTT
CASTGTGELFF
>TRBV28|NA|NA|TRBJ2-7
TGTGCCAGCAGAGGTCGGGGGCCTTACGAGCAGTACTTC
CASRGRGPYEQYF
>TRBV5-6|NA|NA|TRBJ2-7
TGTGCCAGCAGCACAACAGGGACTGGAGAGCAGTACTTC
CASSTTGTGEQYF
>TRBV27|NA|NA|TRBJ1-1
TGTGCCAGCAGTTTAATGGGGGGCGAGAACACTGAAGCTTTCTTT
CASSLMGGENTEAFF
>TRBV7-2|TRBD2|once|TRBJ2-3
TGTGCCAGCAGCTTAGCGCTCGTTAGCGGGCGCCGCACAGATACGCAGTATTTT
CASSLALVSGRRTDTQYF
>TRBV9|NA|NA|TRBJ1-5
TGTGCCAGCAGCGTAGGGTCAGCAGATAGCAATCAGCCCCAGCATTTT
CASSVGSADSNQPQHF
>TRBV6-1|TRBD1|NA|TRBJ1-1
TGTGCCAGCATTGAGTTTCCCGGGACAGGCCCCGAAGCTTTCTTT
CASIEFPGTGPEAFF
>TRBV28|TRBD1|NA|TRBJ2-2
TGTGCCAGCAGCTTGACAGGGGATAACGGGGAGCTGTTTTTT
CASSLTGDNGELFF
>TRBV9|NA|NA|TRBJ2-7
TGTGCCAGCAGCGTAGGACGGTCGGGCTACGAGCAGTACTTC
CASSVGRSGYEQYF